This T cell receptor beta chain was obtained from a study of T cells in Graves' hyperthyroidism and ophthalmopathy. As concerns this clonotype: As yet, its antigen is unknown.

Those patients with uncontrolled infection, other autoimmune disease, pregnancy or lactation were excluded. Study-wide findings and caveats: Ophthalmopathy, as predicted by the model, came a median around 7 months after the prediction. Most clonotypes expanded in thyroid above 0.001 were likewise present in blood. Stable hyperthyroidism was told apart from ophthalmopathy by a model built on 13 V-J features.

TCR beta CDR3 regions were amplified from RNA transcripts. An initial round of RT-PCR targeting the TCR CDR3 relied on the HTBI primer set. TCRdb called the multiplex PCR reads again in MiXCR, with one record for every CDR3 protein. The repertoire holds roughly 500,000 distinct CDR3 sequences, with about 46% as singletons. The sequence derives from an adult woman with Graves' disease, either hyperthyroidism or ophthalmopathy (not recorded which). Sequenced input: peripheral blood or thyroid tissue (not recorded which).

CDR3 DNA sequence: TGTGCCAATCCCCGACATTCGGGGTCCTACGAGCAGTACTTC. It yields the protein CANPRHSGSYEQYF. The gene calls are TRBV7-8 and TRBJ2-7; D perhaps matches TRBD2 (5 bases). V dropped 10 bases and J dropped 1 base, with 17 bases sitting between them. From germline, CDR1 is SGHVS and CDR2 FQNEAQ. This CDR3 is 14 amino acids long.